Shown below are 8 T cell receptor beta chains from a single sample sequenced in a study of blood T cell repertoires in COVID-19. Method: immunoSEQ multiplex PCR; TCRdb's copy keeps in-frame clones and lacks some. Of about 340,000 clones detected, over 70% appear once; the ten largest clones hold about 6%. The sample comprised peripheral blood. Every receptor here comes from a woman aged 45-65 years with COVID-19, enrolled during active disease.

This chain connects TRBV7-9 to TRBJ2-3, with 7 nucleotides matching TRBD2. This CDR3 region has 14 residues. The germline V gene encodes CDR1 SEHNR and CDR2 FQNEAQ (reference sequence). V lost 5 bases and J lost 2; bases outside the gene matches: 4. CDR3 in amino acids: CASSAGTITDTQYF. The CDR3 coding sequence is TGTGCCAGCAGCGCCGGGACTATCACAGATACGCAGTATTTT.

The chain is built from TRBV3-1 (or the pseudogene TRBV3-2) and TRBJ2-6; tentatively, D is TRBD1 (5 bases). The CDR3 spans 16 residues. Germline values: CDR1 LGHDT, CDR2 YNNKEL (reference sequence). With 6 bases removed from V and 1 base from J, the gap between germline ends came to 13 bases. The CDR3 DNA reads TGTGCCAGCAGTCTACCCCAGGGATCTGGGGCCAACGTCCTGACTTTC. It translates to CASSLPQGSGANVLTF.

The gene calls are TRBV19 and TRBJ1-4; TRBD1 agrees at 7 bases. The CDR3 extends over 15 amino acids. J gave up 5 bases and V 7 bases, and 10 bases lay outside the gene matches. The V gene's germline CDR1 is LNHDA and CDR2 SQIVND (reference sequence). DNA for the CDR3: TGTGCCAGTACCACACACAGGGGAAGGAATGAAAAACTGTTTTTT. Its translation: CASTTHRGRNEKLFF.

The chain is built from TRBV5-8 and TRBJ1-3, with 7 bases that match TRBD1. V lost 2 bases, J lost 4 bases, and 6 bases stayed unmatched. CDR3 size: 15 residues. The germline CDR1 and CDR2 sequences are SGHTS and YDEGEE. CDR3 in DNA: TGTGCCAGCAGCTTCCAGACAGGGTGGGGAAACACCATATATTTT. Its translation is CASSFQTGWGNTIYF.

This clone was counted a single time. The gene calls are TRBV11-3 and TRBJ2-7; D perhaps matches TRBD1 (5 bases). The CDR3 length is 11 residues. V was cut by 5 bases and J by 5 bases, with 7 bases left in between. The V gene's germline CDR1 is SGHNT and CDR2 YENEEA. The CDR3 loop is CASSARDEQYF. In nucleotides, the CDR3 is TGTGCCAGCAGCGCCAGGGACGAGCAGTACTTC.

V is TRBV14 and J is TRBJ1-6; D perhaps matches TRBD1 (6 bases). CDR1 and CDR2 (germline): SGHDN, FVKESK. This CDR3 has 17 amino acids. Deletions cut 6 bases from V and 2 bases from J, with 17 bases between. CDR3 in amino acids: CASRITGIGTYNSPLHF. CDR3 nucleotides: TGTGCCAGCAGGATCACAGGGATAGGGACCTATAATTCACCCCTCCACTTT.

The DNA for the CDR3 is TGTGCCAGCAGCCAAGGGGTGGCGGGAGGTTACACAGATACGCAGTATTTT. Translating it yields CASSQGVAGGYTDTQYF. J is TRBJ2-3 and V is TRBV3-1 (or the pseudogene TRBV3-2); 8 nucleotides line up with TRBD2. Germline CDR1 reads LGHDT; CDR2 reads YNNKEL (reference sequence). With V trimmed by 1 base and J by 2 bases, 8 bases remained unmatched. The CDR3 covers 17 residues.

In its sample, this clone was seen once. V and J are TRBV10-2 and TRBJ2-1; TRBD2 matches 8 bases. The CDR3 consists of 14 residues. Germline CDR1 and CDR2: WSHSY and SAAADI. The ends lost 5 bases at V and 0 bases at J; junction bases unmatched: 0. CDR3 sequence: CASSSGSSYNEQFF. The CDR3 nucleotides read TGCGCCAGCAGTAGCGGGAGCTCCTACAATGAGCAGTTCTTC.